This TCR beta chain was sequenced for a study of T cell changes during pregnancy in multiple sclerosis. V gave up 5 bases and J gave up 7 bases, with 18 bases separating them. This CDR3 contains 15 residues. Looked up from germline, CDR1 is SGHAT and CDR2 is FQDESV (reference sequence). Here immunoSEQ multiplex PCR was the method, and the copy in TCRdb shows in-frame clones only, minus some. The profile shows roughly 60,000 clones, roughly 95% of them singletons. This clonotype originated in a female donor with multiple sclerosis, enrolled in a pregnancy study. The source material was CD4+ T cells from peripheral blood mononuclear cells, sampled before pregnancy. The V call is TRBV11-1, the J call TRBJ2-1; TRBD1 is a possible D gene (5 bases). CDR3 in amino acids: CASSKDPTGRNEQFF. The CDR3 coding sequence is TGTGCCAGCAGCAAAGACCCAACAGGCCGAAATGAGCAGTTCTTC.